The clone carrying this T cell receptor beta chain appeared a few times. This sample is drawn from a study of cytomegalovirus exposure and HLA in healthy donors. This PCR relied on a set of 60 Vbeta primers and 13 Jbeta primers. Using immunoSEQ multiplex PCR, the repertoire was profiled, and TCRdb retains in-frame clones only, with some absent. Altogether approximately 93,000 clones are present, more than 55% being singletons, with the ten largest covering about 6.3%. CDR1 is MNHEY, CDR2 SVGAGI, per germline. Trimming cost V 2 bases and J 8 bases; bases outside gene matches: 10. The CDR3 is 16 amino acids.

The sample was PBMCs. The chain carries TRBV6-5 and TRBJ2-1; TRBD1 agrees at 9 bases. This TCR was sampled from a boy between 10 and 17 years old in good health and CMV-seropositive. CDR3 protein: CASSYGPGTGFDEQFF. In DNA, the CDR3 is TGTGCCAGCAGTTACGGGCCAGGGACAGGGTTCGATGAGCAGTTCTTC.